Below are 26 T cell receptor beta chains sequenced from a single sample in a study of CDR3 diversity in severe acne. One entry per CDR3 protein results from TCRdb running MiXCR on the PCR reads. The sample consists of about 85,000 distinct CDR3 sequences, roughly half of them appearing once. The sequencing sample was made of blood. These receptors all stem from a male donor in good health, serving as a control.

The CDR3 region is CSARDSAGYTF. CDR3 sequence (DNA): TGCAGTGCTAGAGATAGCGCCGGCTACACCTTC. The genes are TRBV20-1 and TRBJ1-2; D remains ambiguous. The CDR3 loop spans 11 amino acids. The V end lost 0 bases, the J end lost 8 bases, and 7 bases lay between the germline ends. Germline lookup yields CDR1 DFQATT and CDR2 SNEGSKA (reference sequence).

Details on this clonotype: The CDR3 ends on some other residue instead of the conserved phenylalanine or tryptophan, so this is likely a read error. The chain is built from TRBV20-1 and TRBJ2-7; perhaps TRBD1 as D (5 bases). The V end lost 8 bases, the J end lost 4 bases, and 15 bases lay between the germline ends. The CDR3 covers 12 residues. Germline lookup yields CDR1 DFQATT and CDR2 SNEGSKA (reference sequence). CDR3 in DNA: TGCAGTTTATATGGGGCTTCTTACGAGCAGTACCTC. Its translation is CSLYGASYEQYL.

This clonotype came up once. The chain combines TRBV20-1 with TRBJ2-7; TRBD1 might be the D (6 bases). The germline V gene encodes CDR1 DFQATT and CDR2 SNEGSKA (reference sequence). The CDR3 runs 13 residues. Trimming removed 0 bases from V and 6 bases from J, with 12 bases in between. The CDR3 DNA reads TGCAGTGCTAGAGAAAGGACAGTCGGCGAGCAGTACTTC. This codes for CSARERTVGEQYF.

This clonotype was picked up a small number of times. This chain links TRBV24-1 with TRBJ2-5; 12 bases line up with TRBD2. The germline V gene encodes CDR1 KGHDR and CDR2 SFDVKD. J was trimmed by 2 bases and V by 5 bases; bases with no gene match: 11. This CDR3 is 18 amino acids long. The CDR3 spells CATSGLAGEASLQETQYF. The CDR3 bases are TGTGCCACCAGTGGACTAGCGGGGGAGGCCTCGTTACAAGAGACCCAGTACTTC.

The CDR3 spells CASSLPTLNTEAFF. CDR3 coding DNA: TGTGCCAGCAGTTTACCGACCTTGAACACTGAAGCTTTCTTT. V and J are TRBV25-1 and TRBJ1-1; D unresolved. Per germline, CDR1 MGHDK and CDR2 SYGVNS. V lost 5 bases and J 0 bases, leaving 10 bases between the germline ends. This CDR3 contains 14 residues.

The rearrangement uses TRBV28 and TRBJ1-4, with D possibly TRBD1 on 5 matching bases. The V end lost 5 bases, the J end lost 4 bases, and 14 bases lay between the germline ends. Germline lookup yields CDR1 MDHEN and CDR2 SYDVKM. The CDR3 covers 15 residues. CDR3 nucleotides: TGTGCCAGCAGTCCAATAACAGGTCTTAATGAAAAACTGTTTTTT. Translation gives CASSPITGLNEKLFF. Filled out from reference TRBV28 and TRBJ1-4, the complete variable domain reads DVKVTQSSRYLVKRTGEKVFLECVQDMDHENMFWYRQDPGLGLRLIYFSYDVKMKEKGDIPEGYSVSREKKERFSLILESASTNQTSMYLCASSPITGLNEKLFFGSGTQLSVL.

This clonotype was recorded at least ten times. The chain is built from TRBV9 and TRBJ2-1; 11 bases are shared with TRBD1. The V gene end was trimmed by 0 bases and the J gene end by 4 bases; junction bases not matched to a gene: 3. Germline CDR1 reads SGDLS; CDR2 reads YYNGEE. There are 16 residues in the CDR3. The CDR3 sequence: CASSVGGQGAYNEQFF. DNA of the CDR3: TGTGCCAGCAGCGTAGGTGGACAGGGGGCGTACAATGAGCAGTTCTTC. The variable domain in full, with the rest retrieved from reference TRBV9 and TRBJ2-1, is DSGVTQTPKHLITATGQRVTLRCSPRSGDLSVYWYQQSLDQGLQFLIQYYNGEERAKGNILERFSAQQFPDLHSELNLSSLELGDSALYFCASSVGGQGAYNEQFFGPGTRLTVL.

This clonotype was seen many times. The V gene is TRBV4-1, the J gene TRBJ1-1; no clear D. V lost 0 bases to trimming and J lost 4 bases, with 6 bases between them. Germline V gene sequence: CDR1 MGHRA, CDR2 YSYEKL. This CDR3 comprises 13 residues. Here the CDR3 reads CASSQERATEAFF. The CDR3 nucleotides are TGCGCCAGCAGCCAAGAAAGAGCCACTGAAGCTTTCTTT.

Sample share makes this clonotype medium-sized. The rearrangement uses TRBV7-8 and TRBJ1-5; D ambiguous. The germline V gene has CDR1 SGHVS and CDR2 FQNEAQ. There are 14 residues in the CDR3. V dropped 4 bases and J dropped 6 bases, with 13 bases sitting between them. This CDR3 is CASSSYRGTQPQHF. In DNA, the CDR3 is TGTGCCAGCAGCTCCTACCGCGGCACTCAGCCCCAGCATTTT.

The genes are TRBV29-1 and TRBJ1-2; D not resolved. The CDR3 has 11 residues. CDR1 SQVTM and CDR2 ANQGSEA come from the germline V gene. Between the trimmed V and J ends, which lost 0 bases and 6 bases, there was a span of 5 bases. The CDR3 spells CSVEDHNGYTF. As DNA, the CDR3 is TGCAGCGTTGAAGATCATAATGGCTACACCTTC.

The chain combines TRBV9 with TRBJ2-7; D is possibly TRBD1 (6 bases). Trimming took off 4 bases at V and 1 base at J, with 12 bases between the two ends. The CDR3 is made up of 14 amino acids. Looked up from germline, CDR1 is SGDLS and CDR2 is YYNGEE. CDR3 DNA sequence: TGTGCCAGCAGCAAGCTGGGGACATCCTACGAGCAGTACTTC. Translated, it gives CASSKLGTSYEQYF.

The V gene is TRBV19, the J gene TRBJ2-7; TRBD2 matches at 12 bases. The CDR3 loop spans 14 amino acids. The ends lost 4 bases at V and 4 bases at J; junction bases unmatched: 2. Germline V lookup: CDR1 LNHDA, CDR2 SQIVND (reference sequence). CDR3 amino acids: CASSTSGRVYEQYF. CDR3 nucleotides: TGTGCCAGTAGTACTAGCGGGAGGGTTTACGAGCAGTACTTC.

In the case of this clonotype: The DNA is omitted, as the CDR3 cannot be located on it reliably, and the CDR3 follows TCRdb's listing. The chain uses TRBV11-2 and TRBJ1-3; TRBD1, the table's D call, lacks a check against the DNA. Per the germline V gene, CDR1 is SGHAT and CDR2 is FQNNGV. The CDR3 is 20 residues long, counting both termini. The CDR3 protein is CASSLALNTEAFFGQGTIYF.

This sequence joins TRBV4-1 and TRBJ2-7, with D possibly TRBD1 on 6 matching bases. There are 14 residues in the CDR3. The V and J ends lost 4 bases and 1 base respectively, with 11 bases between them. Germline V gene lookup returns CDR1 MGHRA and CDR2 YSYEKL. The CDR3 sequence is CASSRGQSSYEQYF. In DNA, the CDR3 is TGCGCCAGCAGCCGCGGACAGTCGTCCTACGAGCAGTACTTC.

On this clonotype: The DNA is omitted, as the CDR3 cannot be located on it reliably, and the CDR3 follows TCRdb's listing. V gene TRBV27 combines with J gene TRBJ1-2; the D call in the table, TRBD1, was not verified against the DNA. CDR1 and CDR2 (germline): MNHEY, SMNVEV (reference sequence). Counting both end residues, the CDR3 totals 19 amino acids. CDR3 loop: CASSGDRAGKLFFGSGYTF.

Only a few counts were recorded for this clonotype. The J gene is TRBJ2-1, the V gene TRBV10-2; 9 bases map to TRBD1. The CDR3 loop spans 12 amino acids. Germline CDR1 WSHSY, CDR2 SAAADI. V lost 9 bases to trimming and J lost 8 bases; unmatched junction nucleotides: 5. CDR3: CASDRGYHEQFF. For the CDR3, the DNA is TGCGCCAGTGACAGGGGGTATCATGAGCAGTTCTTC.

The gene calls are TRBV15 and TRBJ2-5; 16 bases map to TRBD2. Germline V gene sequence: CDR1 LNHNV, CDR2 YYDKDF (reference sequence). V lost 3 bases, J lost 5 bases, and 9 bases stayed unmatched. CDR3 length equals 18 residues. The CDR3 DNA reads as TGTGCCACCAGCAGCACTACGGGACTAGCGGGGGGGCCGGAGACCCAGTACTTC. Translation: CATSSTTGLAGGPETQYF. Full variable domain (missing parts from reference TRBV15 and TRBJ2-5): DAMVIQNPRYQVTQFGKPVTLSCSQTLNHNVMYWYQQKSSQAPKLLFHYYDKDFNNEADTPDNFQSRRPNTSFCFLDIRSPGLGDTAMYLCATSSTTGLAGGPETQYFGPGTRLLVL.

Many counts were recorded for this clonotype. A read error may be the cause here, since a much bigger clone is one base away. CDR3 residues: CASSIRFTDMQYF. DNA of the CDR3: TGTGCCAGTAGTATCCGATTCACAGATATGCAGTATTTT. The V and J genes are TRBV19 and TRBJ2-3; D remains unclear. Germline CDR1 is LNHDA and CDR2 is SQIVND (reference sequence). The CDR3 runs to 13 residues.

This clonotype showed up many times. This chain connects TRBV5-8 to TRBJ1-3, with D hard to call. Trimming pared 7 bases from V and 0 bases from J, leaving 11 bases between. The CDR3 sequence is 14 residues long. Germline-derived CDR1 and CDR2 are SGHTS and YDEGEE. CDR3 in amino acids: CASRKGTSGNTIYF. CDR3 nucleotide sequence: TGTGCCAGCCGGAAAGGTACCTCTGGAAACACCATATATTTT.

CDR3 DNA sequence: TGCAGCGTGGACCCACCCCTCCCCGGACAGGATGACACTGAAGCTTTCTTT. It codes for CSVDPPLPGQDDTEAFF. The chain uses TRBV29-1 and TRBJ1-1, with TRBD1 matching over 7 bases. CDR3 size: 17 residues. V lost 6 bases and J lost 3; bases outside the gene matches: 19. Germline V gives CDR1 SQVTM, CDR2 ANQGSEA.

V is TRBV7-9 and J is TRBJ1-1; 7 bases are shared with TRBD1. The CDR3 spans 16 residues. Germline values: CDR1 SEHNR, CDR2 FQNEAQ (reference sequence). The V segment lost 2 bases and the J segment 0 bases; nucleotides outside the gene matches: 6. The DNA of the CDR3 is TGTGCCAGCAGCTTATTCGGGACAGATTTGAACACTGAAGCTTTCTTT. Residues: CASSLFGTDLNTEAFF.

V and J are TRBV19 and TRBJ2-2; D remains ambiguous. Germline lookup yields CDR1 LNHDA and CDR2 SQIVND (reference sequence). This CDR3 contains 10 residues. V was clipped by 10 bases and J by 6 bases, with 6 bases between them. As DNA, the CDR3 is TGTGCCACAAAATCCGGGGAGCTGTTTTTT. Residues: CATKSGELFF.

This chain joins TRBV6-5 and TRBJ1-1, with no clear D. Between the trimmed V and J ends, which lost 3 bases and 4 bases, there was a span of 9 bases. The V gene's germline CDR1 is MNHEY and CDR2 SVGAGI. This CDR3 region has 13 residues. CDR3 residues: CASSYELSTEAFF. CDR3 nucleotides: TGTGCCAGCAGTTATGAGTTGAGCACTGAAGCTTTCTTT.

As regards this clonotype: One base away lies a much larger clone, so this may be a sequencing read error. Written as DNA, the CDR3 is TGTGCCAACAGCTTAAGTAGCGGGAGGCCAACTGGGGCCAACGTCCTGACTTTC. Amino acid sequence: CANSLSSGRPTGANVLTF. V and J are TRBV7-2 and TRBJ2-6; 10 positions match TRBD2. The CDR3 runs 18 residues. Germline assignment: CDR1 SGHTA and CDR2 FQGNSA.

A remark on this clonotype: The junction departs from the called germline gene at one end, perhaps through a read error. This chain links TRBV19 with TRBJ1-2, with 8 bases fitting TRBD1. CDR1 LNHDA and CDR2 SQIVND come from the germline V gene (reference sequence). The CDR3 is made up of 14 amino acids. CDR3 bases: TGTGCCAGCCTACACGACAGGGGTGGGTATGGCTATACCTTC. Translating it yields CASLHDRGGYGYTF.

This rearrangement joins TRBV4-3 to TRBJ1-2, with D hard to call. This CDR3 is 15 amino acids long. Trimming took off 0 bases at V and 4 bases at J, with 12 bases between the two ends. Germline V CDR1 and CDR2: LGHNA, YSLEER. This CDR3 reads CASSQDSASLYGYTF. The CDR3 DNA follows: TGCGCCAGCAGCCAAGATTCGGCGAGCCTCTATGGCTACACCTTC.